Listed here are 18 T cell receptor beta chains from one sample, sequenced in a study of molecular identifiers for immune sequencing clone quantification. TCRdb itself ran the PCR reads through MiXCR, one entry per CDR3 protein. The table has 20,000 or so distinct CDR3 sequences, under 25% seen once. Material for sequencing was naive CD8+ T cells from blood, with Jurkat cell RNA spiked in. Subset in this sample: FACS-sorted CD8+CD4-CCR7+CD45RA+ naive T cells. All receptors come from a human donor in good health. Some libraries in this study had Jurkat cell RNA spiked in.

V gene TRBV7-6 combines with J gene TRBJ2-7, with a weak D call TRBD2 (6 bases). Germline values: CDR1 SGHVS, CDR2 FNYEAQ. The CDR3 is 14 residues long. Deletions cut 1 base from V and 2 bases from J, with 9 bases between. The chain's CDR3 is CASSLGGTAYEQYF. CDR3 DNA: TGTGCCAGCAGCTTAGGCGGGACTGCCTACGAGCAGTACTTC.

CDR3 sequence: CASSLAPAGEIRTEAFF. DNA for the CDR3: TGTGCCAGCAGCTTAGCTCCTGCAGGGGAGATAAGAACTGAAGCTTTCTTT. The V gene is TRBV7-9, the J gene TRBJ1-1; possible D gene TRBD1, 6 bases. The CDR3 covers 17 residues. V was cut by 0 bases and J by 5 bases, with 19 bases left in between. Germline V CDR1 and CDR2: SEHNR, FQNEAQ (reference sequence).

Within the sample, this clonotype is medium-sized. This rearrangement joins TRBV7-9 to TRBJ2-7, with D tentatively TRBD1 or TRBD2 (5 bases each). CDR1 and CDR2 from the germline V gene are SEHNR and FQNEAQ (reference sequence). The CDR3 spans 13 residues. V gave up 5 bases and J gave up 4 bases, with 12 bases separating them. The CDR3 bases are TGTGCCAGCAGCGGGACGCCGGCGTACGAGCAGTACTTC. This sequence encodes CASSGTPAYEQYF.

The CDR3 DNA reads as TGCGCCAGCAGCTTGGGTGGGACAAGCACCTACGAGCAGTACTTC. It encodes CASSLGGTSTYEQYF. V gene TRBV5-1 combines with J gene TRBJ2-7; D perhaps matches TRBD1 (6 bases). Per germline, CDR1 SGHRS and CDR2 YFSETQ. CDR3 length: 15 amino acids. Trimming cost V 0 bases and J 2 bases, with 12 bases left between them.

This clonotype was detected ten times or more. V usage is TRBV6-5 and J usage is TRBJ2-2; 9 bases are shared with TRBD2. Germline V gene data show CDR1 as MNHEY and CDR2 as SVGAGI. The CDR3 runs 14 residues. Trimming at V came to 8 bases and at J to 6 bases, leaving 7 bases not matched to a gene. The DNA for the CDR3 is TGTGCCAGCCGGACTAGCGAGAGAGCCGGGGAGCTGTTTTTT. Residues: CASRTSERAGELFF.

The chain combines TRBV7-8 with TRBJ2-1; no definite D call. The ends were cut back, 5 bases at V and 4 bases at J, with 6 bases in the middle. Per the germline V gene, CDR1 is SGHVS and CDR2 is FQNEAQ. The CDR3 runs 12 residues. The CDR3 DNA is TGTGCCAGCAGCGCCGCGTACAATGAGCAGTTCTTC. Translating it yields CASSAAYNEQFF.

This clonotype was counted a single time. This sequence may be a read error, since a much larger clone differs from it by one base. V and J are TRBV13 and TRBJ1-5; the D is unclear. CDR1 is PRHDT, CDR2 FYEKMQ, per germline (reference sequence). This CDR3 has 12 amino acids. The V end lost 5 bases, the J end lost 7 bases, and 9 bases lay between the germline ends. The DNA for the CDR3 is TGTGCCAGCAGCCAGGTAGACCAGCCCCAGCATTTT. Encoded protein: CASSQVDQPQHF.

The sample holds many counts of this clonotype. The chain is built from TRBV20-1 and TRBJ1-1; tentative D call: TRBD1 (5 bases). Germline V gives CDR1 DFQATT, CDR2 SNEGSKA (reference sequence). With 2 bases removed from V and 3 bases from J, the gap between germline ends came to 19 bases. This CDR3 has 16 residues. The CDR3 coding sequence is TGCAGTGCTAGATCATACGACCCAGGGCGGGACACTGAAGCTTTCTTT. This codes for CSARSYDPGRDTEAFF.

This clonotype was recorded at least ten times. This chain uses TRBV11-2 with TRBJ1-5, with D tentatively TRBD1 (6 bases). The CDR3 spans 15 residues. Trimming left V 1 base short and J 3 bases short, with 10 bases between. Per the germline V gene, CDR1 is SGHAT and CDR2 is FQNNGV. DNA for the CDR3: TGTGCCAGCAGCTTAGGGACAGCAAACAATCAGCCCCAGCATTTT. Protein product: CASSLGTANNQPQHF.

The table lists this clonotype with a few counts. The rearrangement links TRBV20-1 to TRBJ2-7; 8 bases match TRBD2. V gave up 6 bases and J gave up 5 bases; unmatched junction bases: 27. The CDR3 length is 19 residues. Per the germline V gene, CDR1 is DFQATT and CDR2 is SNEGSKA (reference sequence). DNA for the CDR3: TGCAGTGCCCTTCGCGGGGGGAACTACTCCGGGCGGGAGAAAGACGAGCAGTACTTC. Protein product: CSALRGGNYSGREKDEQYF.

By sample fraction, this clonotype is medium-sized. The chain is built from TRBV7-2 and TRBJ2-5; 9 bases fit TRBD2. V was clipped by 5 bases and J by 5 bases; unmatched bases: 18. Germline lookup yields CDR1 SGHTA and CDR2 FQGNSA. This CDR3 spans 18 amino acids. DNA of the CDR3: TGTGCCAGCAGCCTGACCGCTTGGAGCGGGGGGTTAATGGAGACCCAGTACTTC. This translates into CASSLTAWSGGLMETQYF.

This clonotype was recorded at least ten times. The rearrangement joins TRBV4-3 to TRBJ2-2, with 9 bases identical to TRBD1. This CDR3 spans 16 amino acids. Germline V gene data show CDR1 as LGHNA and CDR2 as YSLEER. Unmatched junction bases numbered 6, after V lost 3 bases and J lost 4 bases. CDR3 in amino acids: CASSHSDRGGTGELFF. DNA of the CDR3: TGCGCCAGCAGCCACTCTGACAGGGGGGGCACCGGGGAGCTGTTTTTT.

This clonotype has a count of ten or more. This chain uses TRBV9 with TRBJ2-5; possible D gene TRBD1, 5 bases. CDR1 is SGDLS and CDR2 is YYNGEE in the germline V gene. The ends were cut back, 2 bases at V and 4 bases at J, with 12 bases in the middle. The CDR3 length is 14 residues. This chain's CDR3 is CASSVGQGRETQYF. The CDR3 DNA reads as TGTGCCAGCAGCGTGGGGCAGGGCCGAGAGACCCAGTACTTC.

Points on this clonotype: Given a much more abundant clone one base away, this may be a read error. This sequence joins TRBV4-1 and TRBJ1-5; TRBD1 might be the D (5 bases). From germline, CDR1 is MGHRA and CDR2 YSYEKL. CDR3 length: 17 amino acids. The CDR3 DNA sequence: TGCGCCGGCAGCCAAGATCCCCCGGGACCGTTCAATCAGCCCCAGCATTTT. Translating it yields CAGSQDPPGPFNQPQHF.

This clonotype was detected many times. The CDR3, as DNA: TGTGCCAGCAGCGAGCACAATGAGCAGTTCTTC. Its translation: CASSEHNEQFF. J is TRBJ2-1 and V is TRBV9, with D unclear. V was pared by 3 bases and J by 5 bases, with 3 bases between. The CDR3 consists of 11 residues. Germline CDR1 SGDLS, CDR2 YYNGEE.

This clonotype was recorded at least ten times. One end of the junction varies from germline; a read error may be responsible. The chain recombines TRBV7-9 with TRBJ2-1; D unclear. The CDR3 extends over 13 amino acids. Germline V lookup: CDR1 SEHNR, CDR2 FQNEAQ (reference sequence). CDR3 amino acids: CANSLSRGPEQFF. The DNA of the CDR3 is TGTGCCAACAGCTTAAGTCGAGGCCCTGAGCAGTTCTTC.

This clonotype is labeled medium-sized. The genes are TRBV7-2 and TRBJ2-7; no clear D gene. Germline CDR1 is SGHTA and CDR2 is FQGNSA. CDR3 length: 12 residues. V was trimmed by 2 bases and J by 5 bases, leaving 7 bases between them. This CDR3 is CASSLYADEQYF. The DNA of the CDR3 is TGTGCCAGCAGCTTATACGCTGACGAGCAGTACTTC.

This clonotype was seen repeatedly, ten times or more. CDR3 sequence: CASSLDNPYEQYF. Written as DNA, the CDR3 is TGTGCCAGCAGCTTGGACAACCCCTACGAGCAGTACTTC. This sequence joins TRBV5-4 and TRBJ2-7; D is uncertain. CDR3 length: 13 residues. The V and J ends lost 0 bases and 2 bases respectively, with 6 bases between them. The germline V gene has CDR1 SGHNT and CDR2 YYREEE (reference sequence).